The rows below give T cell receptor beta chains drawn from one sample of a study of blood T cell dynamics during melanoma immunotherapy. Some clones are missing from TCRdb's copy, which holds only in-frame ones; the method was immunoSEQ multiplex PCR. The data contain some 10,000 clones, about 80% of them singletons. The specimen comprised blood, sampled from a patient treated with checkpoint blockade. The receptors stem from a human donor with melanoma. The CDR3 runs from the conserved cysteine through the conserved F or W. The order of the fields is D gene, J gene, clone size, V gene, CDR3 protein, CDR3 DNA. The D gene is left open where the match is weak. Clone size is stated in some rows and not others, as once, few, many or a class when expanded.

d_call: TRBD1
j_call: TRBJ1-1
clone_size: -
v_call: TRBV7-9
cdr3_aa: CASSPGQKAFF
cdr3_nt: TGTGCCAGCAGCCCGGGACAGAAAGCTTTCTTT

d_call: TRBD1
j_call: TRBJ2-2
clone_size: few
v_call: TRBV28
cdr3_aa: CASSLMGQGYVGELFF
cdr3_nt: TGTGCCAGCAGTTTAATGGGACAGGGGTATGTCGGGGAGCTGTTTTTT

d_call: -
j_call: TRBJ2-2
clone_size: -
v_call: TRBV6-1
cdr3_aa: CASSELYYTGELFF
cdr3_nt: TGTGCCAGCAGTGAACTGTACTACACCGGGGAGCTGTTTTTT

d_call: -
j_call: TRBJ1-2
clone_size: few
v_call: TRBV2
cdr3_aa: CASGGEIGYTF
cdr3_nt: TGTGCCAGCGGGGGGGAGATCGGCTACACCTTC

d_call: -
j_call: TRBJ1-4
clone_size: -
v_call: TRBV7-9
cdr3_aa: CASSLETWDEKLFF
cdr3_nt: TGTGCCAGCAGCTTAGAAACTTGGGACGAAAAACTGTTTTTT

d_call: TRBD1
j_call: TRBJ2-3
clone_size: -
v_call: TRBV6-1
cdr3_aa: CASSVDRATDTQYF
cdr3_nt: TGTGCCAGCAGTGTGGACAGGGCCACAGATACGCAGTATTTT

d_call: TRBD1
j_call: TRBJ1-4
clone_size: -
v_call: TRBV5-1
cdr3_aa: CASSLEQGVLFF
cdr3_nt: TGCGCCAGCAGCTTGGAGCAGGGGGTGCTGTTTTTT

d_call: -
j_call: TRBJ2-7
clone_size: -
v_call: TRBV5-6
cdr3_aa: CASRPVQGNEQYF
cdr3_nt: TGTGCCAGCAGGCCGGTACAGGGAAACGAGCAGTACTTC

d_call: -
j_call: TRBJ1-6
clone_size: -
v_call: TRBV19
cdr3_aa: CASHTRPDSPLHF
cdr3_nt: TGTGCCAGCCACACCCGTCCCGATTCACCCCTCCACTTT

d_call: -
j_call: TRBJ2-5
clone_size: -
v_call: TRBV5-1
cdr3_aa: CASSPGHLGETQYF
cdr3_nt: TGCGCCAGCAGCCCGGGACACCTAGGAGAGACCCAGTACTTC